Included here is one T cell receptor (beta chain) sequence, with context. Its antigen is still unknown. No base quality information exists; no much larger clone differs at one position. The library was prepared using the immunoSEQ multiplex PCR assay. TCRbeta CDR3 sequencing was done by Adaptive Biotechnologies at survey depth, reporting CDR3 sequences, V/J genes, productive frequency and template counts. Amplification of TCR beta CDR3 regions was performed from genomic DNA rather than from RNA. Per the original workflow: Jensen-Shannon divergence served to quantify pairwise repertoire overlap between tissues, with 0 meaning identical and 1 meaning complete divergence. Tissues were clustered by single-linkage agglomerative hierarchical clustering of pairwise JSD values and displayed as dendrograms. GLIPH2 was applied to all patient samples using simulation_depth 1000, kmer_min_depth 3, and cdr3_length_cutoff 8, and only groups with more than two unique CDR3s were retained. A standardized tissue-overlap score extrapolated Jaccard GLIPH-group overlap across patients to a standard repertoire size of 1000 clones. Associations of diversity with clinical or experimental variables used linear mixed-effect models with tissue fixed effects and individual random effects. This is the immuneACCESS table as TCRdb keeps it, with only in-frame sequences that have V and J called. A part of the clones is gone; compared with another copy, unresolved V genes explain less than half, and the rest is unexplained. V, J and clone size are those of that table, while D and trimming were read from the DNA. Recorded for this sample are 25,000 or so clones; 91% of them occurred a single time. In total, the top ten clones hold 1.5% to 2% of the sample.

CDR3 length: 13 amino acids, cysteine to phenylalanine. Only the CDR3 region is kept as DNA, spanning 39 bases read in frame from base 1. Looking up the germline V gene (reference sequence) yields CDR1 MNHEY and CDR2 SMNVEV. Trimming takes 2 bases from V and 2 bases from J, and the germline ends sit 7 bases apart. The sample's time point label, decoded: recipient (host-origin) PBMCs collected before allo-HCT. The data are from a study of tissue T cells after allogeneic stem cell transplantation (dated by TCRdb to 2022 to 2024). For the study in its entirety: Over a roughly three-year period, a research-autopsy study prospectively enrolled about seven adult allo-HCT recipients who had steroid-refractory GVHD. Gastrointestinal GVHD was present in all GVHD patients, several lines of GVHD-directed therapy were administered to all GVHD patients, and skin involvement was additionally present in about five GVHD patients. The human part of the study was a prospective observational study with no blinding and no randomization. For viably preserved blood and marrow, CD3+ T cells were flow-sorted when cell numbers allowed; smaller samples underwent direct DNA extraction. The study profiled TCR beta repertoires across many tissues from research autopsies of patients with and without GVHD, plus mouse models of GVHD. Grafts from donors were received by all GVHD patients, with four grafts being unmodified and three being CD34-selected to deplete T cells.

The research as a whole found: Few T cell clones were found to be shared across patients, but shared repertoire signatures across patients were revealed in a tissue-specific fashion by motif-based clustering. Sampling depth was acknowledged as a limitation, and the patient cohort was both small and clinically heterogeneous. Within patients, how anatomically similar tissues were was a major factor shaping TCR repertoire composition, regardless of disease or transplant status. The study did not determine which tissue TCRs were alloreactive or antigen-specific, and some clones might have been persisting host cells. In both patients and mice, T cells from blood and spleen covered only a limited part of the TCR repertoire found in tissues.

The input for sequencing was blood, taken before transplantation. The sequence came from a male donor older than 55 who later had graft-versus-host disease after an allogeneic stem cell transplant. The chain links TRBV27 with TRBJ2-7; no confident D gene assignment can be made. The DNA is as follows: TGTGCCAGCAGTTTAAAGGGTACCTACGAGCAGTACTTC. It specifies CASSLKGTYEQYF.